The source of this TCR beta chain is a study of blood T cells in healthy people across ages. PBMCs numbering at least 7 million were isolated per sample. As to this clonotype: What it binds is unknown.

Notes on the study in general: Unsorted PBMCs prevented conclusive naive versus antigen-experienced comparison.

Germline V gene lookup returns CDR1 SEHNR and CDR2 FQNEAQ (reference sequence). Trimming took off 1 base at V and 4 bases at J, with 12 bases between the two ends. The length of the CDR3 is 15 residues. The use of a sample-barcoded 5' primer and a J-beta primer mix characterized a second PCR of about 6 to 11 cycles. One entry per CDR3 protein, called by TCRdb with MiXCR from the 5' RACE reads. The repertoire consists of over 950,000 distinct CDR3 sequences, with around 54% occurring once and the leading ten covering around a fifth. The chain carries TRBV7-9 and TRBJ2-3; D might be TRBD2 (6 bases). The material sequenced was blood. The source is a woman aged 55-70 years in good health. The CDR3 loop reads CASSLVGSGSDTQYF. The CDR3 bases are TGTGCCAGCAGCTTAGTCGGGAGTGGGTCAGATACGCAGTATTTT.